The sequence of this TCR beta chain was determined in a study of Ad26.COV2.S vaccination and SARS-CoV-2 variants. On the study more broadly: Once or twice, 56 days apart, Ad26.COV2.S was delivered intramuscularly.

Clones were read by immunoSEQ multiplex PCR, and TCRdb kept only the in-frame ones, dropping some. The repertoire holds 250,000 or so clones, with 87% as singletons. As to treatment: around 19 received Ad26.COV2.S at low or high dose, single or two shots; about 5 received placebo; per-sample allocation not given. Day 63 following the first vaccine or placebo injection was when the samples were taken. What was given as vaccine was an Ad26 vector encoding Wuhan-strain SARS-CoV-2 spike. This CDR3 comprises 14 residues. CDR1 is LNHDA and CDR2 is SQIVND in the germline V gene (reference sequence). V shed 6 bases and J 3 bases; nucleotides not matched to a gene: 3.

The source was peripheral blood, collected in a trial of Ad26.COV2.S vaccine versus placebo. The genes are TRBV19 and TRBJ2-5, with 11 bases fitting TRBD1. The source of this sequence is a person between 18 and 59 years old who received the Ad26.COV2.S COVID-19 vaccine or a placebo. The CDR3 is CASRDRGQEETQYF. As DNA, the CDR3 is TGTGCCAGTAGGGACAGGGGGCAGGAAGAGACCCAGTACTTC.